This T cell receptor (beta chain) was sequenced in a study of vaccination and CD4 T cells after COVID-19. The study's findings and limits: Spike mono-reactive status applied to 304 of 307 vaccine-specific clones in convalescent patients. Convalescent patients saw a median about 85% of their reactive clones show up only after vaccination.

Indicated treatment: roughly 11-day PBMC culture with coronavirus spike peptide pools or control peptides (ViraFEST assay). Comments on this clonotype: Its antigen is undetermined.

Sequencing of the DNA from cultured CD4+ T cells was carried out with the Oncomine TCR Beta short-read assay. In this case, cultured CD4+ T cells provided the extracted genomic DNA. TCRdb passed the PCR reads through MiXCR, listing each CDR3 protein once. The sample shows about 12,000 distinct CDR3 sequences, 25% to 35% of them seen only once. This CDR3 is 16 amino acids long. The germline CDR1 and CDR2 sequences are SGHTA and FQGNSA. The V end was cut by 0 bases, the J end by 8 bases, with 16 bases between. The starting material was CD4+ T cells from blood, cultured in vitro, obtained after SARS-CoV-2 vaccination. This chain connects TRBV7-2 to TRBJ1-4; no firm D call. The receptor comes from a human donor who had recovered from COVID-19. The CDR3 sequence is CASSLAGASPWEKLFF. The CDR3 DNA reads TGTGCCAGCAGCTTAGCGGGAGCCTCTCCTTGGGAAAAACTGTTTTTT.